This is a list of T cell receptor beta chains from one sample in a study of OX40 agonist ivuxolimab in advanced cancers. Sequenced by immunoSEQ multiplex PCR; TCRdb stores in-frame clones only, minus some. The sample lists approximately 100,000 clones; approximately 80% were seen once. Here the sequenced sample was CD4+ or CD8+ T cells sorted from blood, taken in a trial of the OX40 agonist ivuxolimab. The receptor source for this set is an adult with an advanced solid tumor such as melanoma, head and neck, liver or kidney cancer. Each CDR3 is given with its conserved first and last residue. D genes are given only for firm matches. Clone size is not always given. Where it is, it says once, few, many or a class for expanded clones.

v_call	clone_size	d_call	j_call	cdr3_nt	cdr3_aa
TRBV7-9	once	TRBD2	TRBJ2-5	TGTGCCAGCAGCTTGGCCGGGACTACCGCGGGAGAGACCCAGTACTTC	CASSLAGTTAGETQYF
TRBV7-9	few	TRBD2	TRBJ2-3	TGTGCCAGCAGCTTAGGGGCGGGAGCCACAGATACGCAGTATTTT	CASSLGAGATDTQYF
TRBV30	.	TRBD2	TRBJ2-1	TGTGCCTGGAGTGTACCTAGCGGGGGGCTGAGTGAGCAGTTCTTC	CAWSVPSGGLSEQFF
TRBV6-1	.	.	TRBJ1-1	TGTGCCAGCAGTGAGCAGACAGTCATGAACACTGAAGCTTTCTTT	CASSEQTVMNTEAFF
TRBV4-2	.	.	TRBJ2-6	TGTGCCAGCAGCCAAGAAACCACAGGGACCGGGGCCAACGTCCTGACTTTC	CASSQETTGTGANVLTF
TRBV5-4	.	TRBD2	TRBJ2-7	TGTGCCAGCAGCTTGACCGGGACTAGCACAAACGAGCAGTACTTC	CASSLTGTSTNEQYF
TRBV11-2	few	.	TRBJ1-4	TGTGCCAGCAGCCGTCAACACTCAAATGAAAAACTGTTTTTT	CASSRQHSNEKLFF
TRBV27	.	TRBD2	TRBJ2-1	TGTGCCAGCACCGCTAGCGGGCCCTACTCCTACAATGAGCAGTTCTTC	CASTASGPYSYNEQFF
TRBV18	.	TRBD1	TRBJ2-1	TGTGCCAGCTCACCGGGACAGGGGTACTACAATGAGCAGTTCTTC	CASSPGQGYYNEQFF
TRBV5-6	.	TRBD2	TRBJ2-7	TGTGCCAGCGGGCGGGGGGGCTACTACGAGCAGTACTTC	CASGRGGYYEQYF
TRBV7-2	.	.	TRBJ2-5	TGTGCCAGCAGCAGCCTAAGGGCTGAAGAGACCCAGTACTTC	CASSSLRAEETQYF
TRBV11-2	.	TRBD2	TRBJ2-1	TGTGCCAGCAGCCCCTTTGGACTAGCGAGCTCCTACAATGAGCAGTTCTTC	CASSPFGLASSYNEQFF
TRBV29-1	.	.	TRBJ2-7	TGCAGCGTGGTTCAAGGGGGCTCCTACGAGCAGTACTTC	CSVVQGGSYEQYF
TRBV15	.	TRBD2	TRBJ2-1	TGTGCCACCAGCGGGGGAGTCGGCATAGCGGGAGAAAATGAGCAGTTCTTC	CATSGGVGIAGENEQFF
TRBV11-3	.	TRBD1	TRBJ2-1	TGTGCCAGCAGCTCGCCGGGACAGCATTACAATGAGCAGTTCTTC	CASSSPGQHYNEQFF
TRBV28	few	.	TRBJ2-6	TGTGCCAGCAGTTTCCCCCCAGTTCGAGCTGGGGCCAACGTCCTGACTTTC	CASSFPPVRAGANVLTF
TRBV7-6	.	TRBD1	TRBJ1-2	TGTGCCAGCAGCCCGACAGGGAACTATGGCTACACCTTC	CASSPTGNYGYTF
TRBV6-6	.	TRBD2	TRBJ2-3	TGTGCCAGCAGCCCGGGACTACCGATAATTGCAGATACGCAGTATTTT	CASSPGLPIIADTQYF
TRBV2	.	.	TRBJ2-6	TGTGCCAGCGGAAATGGCGTTGTGGCTGGGGCCAACGTCCTGACTTTC	CASGNGVVAGANVLTF
TRBV2	.	.	TRBJ1-5	TGTGCCAGCCGCGACAGCCCTGGTCAGCCCCAGCATTTT	CASRDSPGQPQHF